This T cell receptor beta chain was retrieved from a study of cytomegalovirus exposure and HLA in healthy donors. Comments on this clone: Antigen unknown.

PCR used 60 Vbeta primers and 13 Jbeta primers. Libraries were prepared by immunoSEQ multiplex PCR; TCRdb keeps only in-frame clonotypes and omits some of them. Of around 93,000 clones in the sample, 78% were seen once. Findings of the study overall: Rare TCR sequences predominated, though certain public TCRs were found in many donors.

Trimming pared 4 bases from V and 7 bases from J, leaving 11 bases between. Germline CDR1 reads SNHLY; CDR2 reads FYNNEI. The CDR3 length is 14 residues. The receptor's source is a woman in her thirties or forties in good health and CMV-seronegative. The sequencing sample was made of PBMCs. The chain links TRBV2 to TRBJ1-6; unclear D gene. CDR3: CASSVSGVNSPLHF. DNA for the CDR3: TGTGCCAGCAGTGTCTCGGGTGTCAATTCACCCCTCCACTTT. The full variable domain, completed using reference TRBV2 and TRBJ1-6, is EPEVTQTPSHQVTQMGQEVILRCVPISNHLYFYWYRQILGQKVEFLVSFYNNEISEKSEIFDDQFSVERPDGSNFTLKIRSTKLEDSAMYFCASSVSGVNSPLHFGNGTRLTVT.